A single sample is the source of the 24 T cell receptor beta chains below, sequenced in a study of CD8 T cells in Susac syndrome. The authors reverse transcribed roughly 0.5 to 1 ug RNA with random hexamers. TCRdb ran MiXCR on the immunoSEQ multiplex PCR reads and lists one entry per CDR3 protein. This sample yields some 240,000 distinct CDR3 sequences, of which about 96% are seen a single time; less than 0.11% belongs to the top ten. The sample comprised CD4+ T cells from PBMCs. The receptors derive from a human donor with Susac syndrome.

The chain combines TRBV25-1 with TRBJ2-7, with a possible D match to TRBD2 (6 bases). The CDR3 covers 17 residues. Trimming cost V 4 bases and J 0 bases, with 19 bases left between them. Germline V gene lookup returns CDR1 MGHDK and CDR2 SYGVNS. The CDR3 sequence is CASSASGRGSGSYEQYF. In DNA, the CDR3 is TGTGCCAGCAGTGCCTCCGGAAGAGGTAGCGGCTCCTACGAGCAGTACTTC.

The CDR3 coding sequence is TGTGCCAGCAGTTTGGAAACTCATGGCTACACCTTC. Protein: CASSLETHGYTF. This chain links TRBV28 with TRBJ1-2; D ambiguous. Trimming cost V 3 bases and J 6 bases, with 8 bases left between them. This CDR3 region has 12 residues. Germline assignment: CDR1 MDHEN and CDR2 SYDVKM.

V usage is TRBV7-3 and J usage is TRBJ2-2; unclear D gene. Germline V gene sequence: CDR1 SGHTA, CDR2 FQGTGA. The CDR3 has 13 residues. Between the trimmed V and J ends, which lost 2 bases and 6 bases, there was a span of 7 bases. The CDR3 DNA follows: TGTGCCAGCAGCTTATGGTTTGCCGGGGAGCTGTTTTTT. It translates to CASSLWFAGELFF.

The rearrangement uses TRBV27 and TRBJ1-4; possibly TRBD1 for D (5 bases). The ends were cut back, 5 bases at V and 8 bases at J, with 15 bases in the middle. CDR1 MNHEY and CDR2 SMNVEV come from the germline V gene (reference sequence). The CDR3 contains 14 residues. CDR3 residues: CASSMTAGGEKLFF. CDR3 nucleotides: TGTGCCAGCAGTATGACAGCCGGGGGAGAAAAACTGTTTTTT. The full variable domain, completed using reference TRBV27 and TRBJ1-4, is EAQVTQNPRYLITVTGKKLTVTCSQNMNHEYMSWYRQDPGLGLRQIYYSMNVEVTDKGDVPEGYKVSRKEKRNFPLILESPSPNQTSLYFCASSMTAGGEKLFFGSGTQLSVL.

This clonotype was counted a few times. The rearrangement links TRBV28 to TRBJ2-7, with D uncertain. Trimming took off 3 bases at V and 4 bases at J, with 4 bases between the two ends. Germline V CDR1 and CDR2: MDHEN, SYDVKM. This CDR3 region has 11 residues. The CDR3 nucleotides are TGTGCCAGCAGTTTTCTTTACGAGCAGTACTTC. This translates into CASSFLYEQYF.

The chain joins TRBV20-1 to TRBJ2-5, with D unresolved. V was shortened by 0 bases and J by 4 bases, with 9 bases between the two germline ends. CDR3 length: 13 residues. Germline V gene lookup returns CDR1 DFQATT and CDR2 SNEGSKA (reference sequence). CDR3 DNA: TGCAGTGCTAGAGATTCCGGAGTAGAGACCCAGTACTTC. Amino acid sequence: CSARDSGVETQYF.

The V and J genes are TRBV29-1 and TRBJ1-1; D call uncertain. CDR1 SQVTM and CDR2 ANQGSEA come from the germline V gene. CDR3 length: 13 residues. The germline V and J ends were trimmed by 7 bases and 4 bases, with 16 bases remaining between them. DNA of the CDR3: TGCAGCGCCGACTCGGGTGGAAGCACTGAAGCTTTCTTT. This sequence encodes CSADSGGSTEAFF.

The chain has TRBV15 and TRBJ2-7; TRBD1 might be the D (5 bases). CDR1 is LNHNV and CDR2 is YYDKDF in the germline V gene (reference sequence). This CDR3 has 13 residues. V was shortened by 0 bases and J by 3 bases, with 6 bases between the two germline ends. CDR3 sequence reads: CATSRDQGYEQYF. The CDR3 bases are TGTGCCACCAGCAGAGATCAGGGCTACGAGCAGTACTTC. Using reference TRBV15 and TRBJ2-7 for the parts outside the CDR3, the full variable domain is DAMVIQNPRYQVTQFGKPVTLSCSQTLNHNVMYWYQQKSSQAPKLLFHYYDKDFNNEADTPDNFQSRRPNTSFCFLDIRSPGLGDTAMYLCATSRDQGYEQYFGPGTRLTVT.

The chain links TRBV20-1 to TRBJ2-7; 9 bases match TRBD1. Unmatched junction bases numbered 5, after V lost 3 bases and J lost 8 bases. This CDR3 is built from 12 residues. Germline CDR1 DFQATT, CDR2 SNEGSKA (reference sequence). The CDR3 nucleotides are TGCAGTGCTAGCTTGGGACAGGGCAAGCAGTACTTC. The encoded protein is CSASLGQGKQYF.

The chain is built from TRBV29-1 and TRBJ1-1; D gene uncertain. The CDR3 length is 13 residues. V lost 7 bases to trimming and J lost 1 base, with 13 bases between them. The V gene's germline CDR1 is SQVTM and CDR2 ANQGSEA. CDR3 loop: CSAIRPENTEAFF. The DNA of the CDR3 is TGCAGCGCCATTCGTCCGGAGAACACTGAAGCTTTCTTT. Full variable domain (missing parts from reference TRBV29-1 and TRBJ1-1): SAVISQKPSRDICQRGTSLTIQCQVDSQVTMMFWYRQQPGQSLTLIATANQGSEATYESGFVIDKFPISRPNLTFSTLTVSNMSPEDSSIYLCSAIRPENTEAFFGQGTRLTVV.

The chain links TRBV20-1 to TRBJ1-1; D is perhaps TRBD1 (6 bases). Trimming took off 4 bases at V and 1 base at J, with 13 bases between the two ends. This CDR3 has 14 amino acids. The germline gives CDR1 DFQATT, CDR2 SNEGSKA (reference sequence). In DNA form, the CDR3 reads TGCAGTGCTATACAGGGACTTGGGAACACTGAAGCTTTCTTT. This gives the protein CSAIQGLGNTEAFF.

The V call is TRBV18, the J call TRBJ1-1; D unclear. V was cut by 2 bases and J by 1 base, with 5 bases left in between. Germline values: CDR1 KGHSH, CDR2 LQKENI. The CDR3 runs 13 residues. The CDR3 loop reads CASSPSENTEAFF. The CDR3 DNA reads as TGTGCCAGCTCACCAAGTGAGAACACTGAAGCTTTCTTT. Full variable domain (outside the CDR3, taken from reference TRBV18 and TRBJ1-1): NAGVMQNPRHLVRRRGQEARLRCSPMKGHSHVYWYRQLPEEGLKFMVYLQKENIIDESGMPKERFSAEFPKEGPSILRIQQVVRGDSAAYFCASSPSENTEAFFGQGTRLTVV.

The genes are TRBV11-3 and TRBJ1-1, with D perhaps matching TRBD1 (5 bases). Germline CDR1 is SGHNT and CDR2 is YENEEA. The CDR3 is 16 residues long. V was trimmed by 0 bases and J by 7 bases, leaving 18 bases between them. The CDR3 bases are TGTGCCAGCAGCTTAGATCCGAGTCGGCAGGGAGGTGAAGCTTTCTTT. It codes for CASSLDPSRQGGEAFF.

The chain couples TRBV29-1 to TRBJ1-1, with D tentatively TRBD1 (6 bases). Looked up from germline, CDR1 is SQVTM and CDR2 is ANQGSEA. The germline V and J ends were trimmed by 5 bases and 0 bases, with 16 bases remaining between them. The CDR3 contains 15 residues. DNA of the CDR3: TGCAGCGTTAGGGACACGACAAGACTGAACACTGAAGCTTTCTTT. Translation: CSVRDTTRLNTEAFF.

The chain employs TRBV28 and TRBJ2-7, with unresolved D. The CDR3 has 14 amino acids. Germline lookup yields CDR1 MDHEN and CDR2 SYDVKM. The V and J ends lost 6 bases and 0 bases respectively, with 12 bases between them. The CDR3 sequence is CASSPFPGSYEQYF. The CDR3 DNA follows: TGTGCCAGCAGCCCGTTTCCCGGCTCCTACGAGCAGTACTTC.

The gene calls are TRBV11-1 and TRBJ2-7, with 7 bases identical to TRBD2. The length of the CDR3 is 14 residues. V trimming: 1 base; J trimming: 7 bases; junction bases outside the gene matches: 7. CDR1 is SGHAT, CDR2 FQDESV, per germline (reference sequence). CDR3 in amino acids: CASSLGRDYGEQYF. The DNA of the CDR3 is TGTGCCAGCAGCTTAGGCAGGGACTACGGAGAGCAGTACTTC. Full variable domain (remainder filled in from reference TRBV11-1 and TRBJ2-7): EAEVAQSPRYKITEKSQAVAFWCDPISGHATLYWYRQILGQGPELLVQFQDESVVDDSQLPKDRFSAERLKGVDSTLKIQPAELGDSAMYLCASSLGRDYGEQYFGPGTRLTVT.

V and J are TRBV18 and TRBJ2-1; D is undetermined. This CDR3 spans 17 amino acids. Germline assignment: CDR1 KGHSH and CDR2 LQKENI. V was trimmed by 0 bases and J by 6 bases, leaving 18 bases between them. In DNA, the CDR3 is TGTGCCAGCTCACCACCGAATCGGCGGATAGAAGTCAATGAGCAGTTCTTC. The encoded protein is CASSPPNRRIEVNEQFF.

The chain carries TRBV6-5 and TRBJ2-1; 7 bases agree with TRBD1. V shed 2 bases and J 1 base; nucleotides not matched to a gene: 11. The germline V gene has CDR1 MNHEY and CDR2 SVGAGI. The CDR3 has 18 residues. CDR3 coding DNA: TGTGCCAGCAGTTACACCCACAGGGGCGCTACTTCCTACAATGAGCAGTTCTTC. Protein product: CASSYTHRGATSYNEQFF.

The chain couples TRBV30 to TRBJ1-5; no reliable D call. The V gene's germline CDR1 is GTSNPN and CDR2 SVGIG (reference sequence). The CDR3 has 14 residues. V gave up 0 bases and J gave up 1 base, with 7 bases separating them. CDR3 protein: CAWSVWKSNQPQHF. CDR3 bases: TGTGCCTGGAGTGTTTGGAAAAGCAATCAGCCCCAGCATTTT.

The genes are TRBV18 and TRBJ2-7; D is undetermined. V lost 0 bases and J lost 2, with 11 bases in between. The CDR3 has 15 amino acids. Germline lookup yields CDR1 KGHSH and CDR2 LQKENI. CDR3 protein: CASSPPREPAYEQYF. In nucleotides, the CDR3 is TGTGCCAGCTCACCACCGCGCGAACCGGCCTACGAGCAGTACTTC.

The V gene is TRBV9, the J gene TRBJ1-1; D gene uncertain. The germline CDR1 and CDR2 sequences are SGDLS and YYNGEE. Trimming took off 4 bases at V and 0 bases at J, with 13 bases between the two ends. This CDR3 region has 15 residues. The CDR3 reads CASSTGRHMNTEAFF. Here the CDR3 DNA reads TGTGCCAGCAGCACGGGGAGGCACATGAACACTGAAGCTTTCTTT. The variable domain in full, with the rest retrieved from reference TRBV9 and TRBJ1-1, is DSGVTQTPKHLITATGQRVTLRCSPRSGDLSVYWYQQSLDQGLQFLIQYYNGEERAKGNILERFSAQQFPDLHSELNLSSLELGDSALYFCASSTGRHMNTEAFFGQGTRLTVV.

The V call is TRBV19, the J call TRBJ2-3; 8 positions match TRBD1. The V gene end was trimmed by 5 bases and the J gene end by 5 bases; junction bases not matched to a gene: 3. This CDR3 spans 13 amino acids. The germline CDR1 and CDR2 sequences are LNHDA and SQIVND (reference sequence). The CDR3 DNA follows: TGTGCCAGTAGTGACAGGGGTCGAGATACGCAGTATTTT. Amino acid sequence: CASSDRGRDTQYF.

The chain couples TRBV29-1 to TRBJ2-1; 9 bases are shared with TRBD2. V dropped 4 bases and J dropped 5; count of bases not matched to a gene: 12. The CDR3 has 16 amino acids. The germline V gene encodes CDR1 SQVTM and CDR2 ANQGSEA. CDR3 sequence: CSVVGTIAGVNNEQFF. The CDR3 DNA sequence: TGCAGCGTTGTGGGGACCATAGCGGGAGTTAACAATGAGCAGTTCTTC.

The V and J genes are TRBV18 and TRBJ1-1; D is uncertain. Germline V gene data show CDR1 as KGHSH and CDR2 as LQKENI. The CDR3 is 13 residues long. With 1 base removed from V and 1 base from J, the gap between germline ends came to 4 bases. For the CDR3, the DNA is TGTGCCAGCTCACCACAGCCGAACACTGAAGCTTTCTTT. Translating it yields CASSPQPNTEAFF. The complete variable domain, with remaining parts taken from reference TRBV18 and TRBJ1-1, reads NAGVMQNPRHLVRRRGQEARLRCSPMKGHSHVYWYRQLPEEGLKFMVYLQKENIIDESGMPKERFSAEFPKEGPSILRIQQVVRGDSAAYFCASSPQPNTEAFFGQGTRLTVV.